This T cell receptor beta chain was obtained from a study of OX40 agonist ivuxolimab in advanced cancers. Study-level background: Given to patients was ivuxolimab, an agonistic anti-OX40 (CD134) antibody. Dosing consisted of intravenous ivuxolimab at 0.01 to 10 mg/kg every 2 weeks.

Data came from immunoSEQ multiplex PCR; TCRdb stores just in-frame clones and leaves some out. The sample includes about 79,000 clones, roughly 85% seen only once; the top ten take over 4%. This clone was seen only once. The CDR3 sequence is 13 residues long. Germline CDR1 reads SGHRS; CDR2 reads YFSETQ. Trimming cost V 7 bases and J 0 bases, with 8 bases left between them. Sequencing was performed on CD4+ or CD8+ T cells sorted from blood, taken in a trial of the OX40 agonist ivuxolimab. The clonotype originates from an adult with an advanced solid tumor such as melanoma, head and neck, liver or kidney cancer. This sequence joins TRBV5-1 and TRBJ2-1; D is unresolved. CDR3 residues: CASAEPSYNEQFF. DNA of the CDR3: TGCGCCAGCGCGGAGCCCTCCTACAATGAGCAGTTCTTC.